This T cell receptor beta chain is from a study of T cells after yellow fever vaccination. CDR3 length: 15 amino acids. Germline CDR1 reads SGHTA; CDR2 reads FQGNSA. After removal of 2 bases from V and 0 bases from J, the junction contained 3 bases not matched to a gene. TCRdb reanalysed the 5' RACE reads using MiXCR and keeps one entry per CDR3 protein. Here the sample spans approximately 300,000 distinct CDR3 sequences, around 6.8% being singletons. The clonotype originates from a man aged 18 to 29 who received the YFV17D yellow fever vaccine. The sequenced sample was PBMCs, obtained approximately 47 days after the first yellow fever vaccination. This chain links TRBV7-2 with TRBJ2-5, with 7 bases fitting TRBD1. The CDR3 sequence is CASSLWTGHQETQYF. The CDR3 bases are TGTGCCAGCAGCTTATGGACAGGACACCAAGAGACCCAGTACTTC.